This TCR beta chain comes out of a study of human T cells and chemical hapten exposure. Study-wide findings and caveats: As the donors had alopecia, their immune response may differ from healthy people's.

In germline, CDR1 is SEHNR, CDR2 FQNEAQ (reference sequence). Trimming pared 2 bases from V and 0 bases from J, leaving 3 bases between. CDR3 size: 13 residues. TCRdb reprocessed the RACE reads via MiXCR and lists one record per CDR3 protein. The sample consists of some 71,000 distinct CDR3 sequences, around 10% of them appearing once. Time point given: patch test 3, about 24 weeks after DPC sensitization. The treatment here: therapeutic diphenylcyclopropenone sensitization with weekly scalp DPC. As concerns this clonotype: Its antigen is not known.

The source material was whole blood, sampled in connection with sensitization to the hapten diphenylcyclopropenone (DPC). This clonotype originated in a woman aged 45-60 years with alopecia areata. Some clones in this sample may be carry-over from other donors' samples. This chain links TRBV7-9 with TRBJ2-3, with D hard to call. The CDR3 loop reads CASSLWSTDTQYF. The CDR3 region has the DNA TGTGCCAGCAGCTTATGGAGCACAGATACGCAGTATTTT.